This entry lists 20 T cell receptor beta chains sequenced from one sample in a study of blood T cells in healthy people across ages (dated by TCRdb to the mid-2010s). Receptor libraries were prepared by 5' RACE. TCRdb lists the instrument as Illumina HiSeq 2500. A second PCR of roughly 6 to 12 cycles was performed with a sample-barcoded 5' primer and a J-beta primer mix. TCRdb applied fastp at Q25 and MiXCR to the public reads, then kept only in-frame beta chains. Rows merge per CDR3 protein into single entries with the most common DNA and genes. In this sample the table shows 600,000 or so distinct CDR3 sequences, roughly 21% of which occur a single time. Of the sample, 3.6% falls within the top ten clones. The sequenced material came from blood. The receptors shown here come from a man in his 70s in good health.

The V gene is TRBV5-1, the J gene TRBJ2-5, with 9 bases matching TRBD1. Trimming at V came to 4 bases and at J to 5 bases, leaving 6 bases not matched to a gene. There are 14 residues in the CDR3. The germline CDR1 and CDR2 sequences are SGHRS and YFSETQ. CDR3 protein: CASSGGQGLETQYF. CDR3 DNA: TGCGCCAGCAGCGGGGGACAGGGTCTGGAGACCCAGTACTTC.

This clonotype was recorded a few times. The rearrangement links TRBV20-1 to TRBJ2-3, with D maybe TRBD2 (5 bases). V lost 5 bases, J lost 3 bases, and 18 bases lay in between. This CDR3 is 15 amino acids long. The germline V gene has CDR1 DFQATT and CDR2 SNEGSKA (reference sequence). The CDR3 DNA reads as TGCAGTGCTGAAAAAGTTAGCGCAACTACAGATACGCAGTATTTT. It specifies CSAEKVSATTDTQYF.

This clonotype was seen more than once but under ten times. An end of the junction does not agree with germline; a read error may underlie this. This rearrangement joins TRBV3-1 to TRBJ1-1, with D possibly being TRBD1 (5 bases). The CDR3 loop spans 13 amino acids. CDR1 and CDR2 (germline): LGHDT, YNNKEL (reference sequence). Here the CDR3 reads CASSQERGSEASF. CDR3 sequence (DNA): TGTGCCAGCAGCCAAGAAAGGGGATCCGAAGCTTCCTTT.

This clonotype was picked up a small number of times. This chain joins TRBV7-2 and TRBJ1-4; no firm D call. V was trimmed by 3 bases and J by 6 bases, leaving 20 bases between them. The CDR3 extends over 17 amino acids. CDR1 and CDR2 (germline): SGHTA, FQGNSA. CDR3 nucleotide sequence: TGTGCCAGCAGCTTTTACCCAGTCGGACGCGGGGATGAAAAACTGTTTTTT. Translation gives CASSFYPVGRGDEKLFF.

The genes are TRBV5-1 and TRBJ2-2; D uncertain. Germline assignment: CDR1 SGHRS and CDR2 YFSETQ. The germline V and J ends were trimmed by 2 bases and 3 bases, with 11 bases remaining between them. The CDR3 is 15 residues long. The CDR3 sequence is CASSFQRTDTGELFF. The CDR3 nucleotides are TGCGCCAGCAGCTTTCAACGCACCGACACCGGGGAGCTGTTTTTT. Filled out from reference TRBV5-1 and TRBJ2-2, the complete variable domain reads KAGVTQTPRYLIKTRGQQVTLSCSPISGHRSVSWYQQTPGQGLQFLFEYFSETQRNKGNFPGRFSGRQFSNSRSEMNVSTLELGDSALYLCASSFQRTDTGELFFGEGSRLTVL.

This clonotype was picked up a small number of times. The chain couples TRBV27 to TRBJ1-1; D unresolved. CDR3 length: 15 amino acids. The V and J ends lost 2 bases and 2 bases respectively, with 12 bases between them. From germline, CDR1 is MNHEY and CDR2 SMNVEV (reference sequence). The CDR3 DNA reads as TGTGCCAGCAGTTTAAGGGCCGCGCCCAACACTGAAGCTTTCTTT. It codes for CASSLRAAPNTEAFF.

This clonotype came up a few times. This chain links TRBV20-1 with TRBJ2-7; the D gene is possibly TRBD1 (6 bases). Trimming left V 5 bases short and J 5 bases short, with 13 bases between. Germline V gives CDR1 DFQATT, CDR2 SNEGSKA (reference sequence). This CDR3 has 12 residues. CDR3 amino acids: CSAGPNRDEQYF. The CDR3 nucleotides read TGCAGTGCTGGCCCGAACAGGGACGAGCAGTACTTC.

This clonotype was counted a few times. V is TRBV20-1 and J is TRBJ2-5; 7 bases are a match to TRBD2. The germline CDR1 and CDR2 sequences are DFQATT and SNEGSKA (reference sequence). The CDR3 covers 17 residues. J gave up 7 bases and V 0 bases, and 17 bases lay outside the gene matches. The CDR3 DNA follows: TGCAGTGCTAGAGATACTGGGGGTAGCGGGCCCGTTATGACCCAGTACTTC. Protein sequence: CSARDTGGSGPVMTQYF.

This clonotype came up a few times. The V call is TRBV4-3, the J call TRBJ2-3; 10 bases are shared with TRBD2. This CDR3 has 16 residues. Germline assignment: CDR1 LGHNA and CDR2 YSLEER. The V segment lost 4 bases and the J segment 5 bases; nucleotides outside the gene matches: 9. The CDR3 DNA reads TGCGCCAGCAGCCCCCGTGCTAGCGGGAGAGGAGATACGCAGTATTTT. Translating it yields CASSPRASGRGDTQYF.

This sequence joins TRBV28 and TRBJ2-1, with 7 bases that match TRBD1. Per the germline V gene, CDR1 is MDHEN and CDR2 is SYDVKM. CDR3 length: 15 residues. The J segment lost 1 base and the V segment lost 5 bases, leaving 5 bases of the junction unmatched. The CDR3: CASSGQGVSYNEQFF. The DNA of the CDR3 is TGTGCCAGCAGTGGGCAGGGGGTTTCCTACAATGAGCAGTTCTTC. Using reference TRBV28 and TRBJ2-1 for the parts outside the CDR3, the full variable domain is DVKVTQSSRYLVKRTGEKVFLECVQDMDHENMFWYRQDPGLGLRLIYFSYDVKMKEKGDIPEGYSVSREKKERFSLILESASTNQTSMYLCASSGQGVSYNEQFFGPGTRLTVL.

This clonotype has more than one count but fewer than ten. The rearrangement uses TRBV7-9 and TRBJ2-1, with 7 bases that match TRBD2. V lost 3 bases to trimming and J lost 1 base; unmatched junction nucleotides: 3. Germline values: CDR1 SEHNR, CDR2 FQNEAQ (reference sequence). The length of the CDR3 is 15 residues. The CDR3 coding sequence is TGTGCCAGCAGCTTGCAGGGAGGGTCCTACAATGAGCAGTTCTTC. As protein: CASSLQGGSYNEQFF.

This clonotype was recorded a few times. This chain connects TRBV7-2 to TRBJ2-7, with 9 bases lining up with TRBD2. The CDR3 covers 16 residues. V trimming: 3 bases; J trimming: 0 bases; junction bases outside the gene matches: 6. CDR1 SGHTA and CDR2 FQGNSA come from the germline V gene. CDR3 coding DNA: TGTGCCAGCAGCTTGCTAGCGGGATCATACTCCTACGAGCAGTACTTC. It is translated as CASSLLAGSYSYEQYF.

To note about this clonotype: An end of the junction differs from the germline gene, which may be a read error. The gene calls are TRBV6-5 and TRBJ1-5, with 7 bases matching TRBD1. This CDR3 has 14 residues. The germline CDR1 and CDR2 sequences are MNHEY and SVGAGI. This CDR3 is CAGRHRDSAQPQHF. The CDR3 nucleotides read TGTGCCGGCAGACACCGGGACAGTGCTCAGCCCCAGCATTTT.

The chain is built from TRBV20-1 and TRBJ1-5; 10 bases match TRBD1. The V gene's germline CDR1 is DFQATT and CDR2 SNEGSKA (reference sequence). Germline trimming cut 6 bases from V and 2 bases from J; bases unmatched to any gene: 7. This CDR3 spans 15 amino acids. CDR3 sequence (DNA): TGCAGTGCCCTATTCGGGACAGGGGGCAATCAGCCCCAGCATTTT. Translated, it gives CSALFGTGGNQPQHF.

This clonotype was picked up a small number of times. V gene TRBV6-5 combines with J gene TRBJ1-2, with D possibly being TRBD1 (5 bases). Per the germline V gene, CDR1 is MNHEY and CDR2 is SVGAGI. The CDR3 totals 17 residues. Trimming pared 0 bases from V and 0 bases from J, leaving 14 bases between. The CDR3 here is CASSYSSTRGANYGYTF. The CDR3 DNA is TGTGCCAGCAGTTACTCGAGTACGAGGGGAGCTAACTATGGCTACACCTTC.

This clonotype was observed a handful of times. The rearrangement joins TRBV6-1 to TRBJ2-6; 11 bases match TRBD1. The CDR3 runs 15 residues. The junction had 5 bases not matched to a gene; V was cut back by 10 bases and J by 3 bases. Germline V lookup: CDR1 MNHNS, CDR2 SASEGT. CDR3 DNA: TGTGCCATTGGACAGGGGGCAAATGGGGCCAACGTCCTGACTTTC. Its protein product is CAIGQGANGANVLTF.

The V gene is TRBV13, the J gene TRBJ2-7; the D is unclear. V dropped 1 base and J dropped 2 bases, with 9 bases sitting between them. The CDR3 covers 14 residues. Germline values: CDR1 PRHDT, CDR2 FYEKMQ (reference sequence). The CDR3 loop reads CASSLDWEPYEQYF. DNA of the CDR3: TGTGCCAGCAGCTTAGACTGGGAACCCTACGAGCAGTACTTC. The variable domain in full, completed from reference TRBV13 and TRBJ2-7, reads AAGVIQSPRHLIKEKRETATLKCYPIPRHDTVYWYQQGPGQDPQFLISFYEKMQSDKGSIPDRFSAQQFSDYHSELNMSSLELGDSALYFCASSLDWEPYEQYFGPGTRLTVT.

This clonotype was recorded a few times. The V gene is TRBV4-1, the J gene TRBJ2-1; D might be TRBD2 (7 bases). In germline, CDR1 is MGHRA, CDR2 YSYEKL. The CDR3 is 17 amino acids. With 1 base removed from V and 0 bases from J, the gap between germline ends came to 13 bases. The chain's CDR3 is CASSQASAGASYNEQFF. The DNA for the CDR3 is TGCGCCAGCAGCCAAGCTTCGGCGGGGGCCTCCTACAATGAGCAGTTCTTC.

A note on this clonotype: Compared with germline, one end of the junction differs, possibly owing to a read error. The chain links TRBV9 to TRBJ2-7; TRBD2 is a possible D gene (6 bases). The CDR3 spans 16 residues. Looked up from germline, CDR1 is SGDLS and CDR2 is YYNGEE. The CDR3 DNA reads as TGTGCCAGCAGCCCGAGTCCCGGGACTTCAGTCTACGAGCGGTACTTC. This encodes CASSPSPGTSVYERYF.

This chain links TRBV12-3 or TRBV12-4 with TRBJ2-7, with D uncertain. This CDR3 has 16 residues. Trimming pared 4 bases from V and 0 bases from J, leaving 16 bases between. CDR3 DNA: TGTGCCAGCAGTTCACCCTCACGGATAAGCTCCTACGAGCAGTACTTC. Translated: CASSSPSRISSYEQYF.